These 21 T cell receptor beta chains share one sample of origin, sequenced in a study of T cell changes during pregnancy in multiple sclerosis. Produced via immunoSEQ multiplex PCR; TCRdb's table is partial and in-frame only. The sample has roughly 40,000 clones; about nine tenths are singletons. Sequencing used CD4+ T cells from peripheral blood mononuclear cells, obtained in the third trimester of pregnancy. These receptors were collected from a female donor with multiple sclerosis, enrolled in a pregnancy study.

The chain recombines TRBV5-7 with TRBJ1-1, with D unclear. TRBV5-7 is given ORF status, its function remaining uncertain. The length of the CDR3 is 14 residues. V dropped 10 bases and J dropped 3 bases, with 19 bases sitting between them. The DNA for the CDR3 is TGTGCCGCTTGCCTTTTTCGCAGTGACACTGAAGCTTTCTTT. The encoded protein is CAACLFRSDTEAFF.

The J gene is TRBJ2-1, the V gene TRBV5-4, with 12 bases identical to TRBD2. This CDR3 comprises 16 residues. Trimming at V came to 0 bases and at J to 10 bases, leaving 8 bases not matched to a gene. Germline values: CDR1 SGHNT, CDR2 YYREEE (reference sequence). The CDR3 reads CASSLAASGRAGEQFF. In nucleotides, the CDR3 is TGTGCCAGCAGCTTGGCTGCTAGCGGGAGGGCGGGAGAGCAGTTCTTC.

The J gene is TRBJ2-6, the V gene TRBV19; D perhaps matches TRBD1 (5 bases). Germline lookup yields CDR1 LNHDA and CDR2 SQIVND (reference sequence). With 5 bases removed from V and 2 bases from J, the gap between germline ends came to 10 bases. This CDR3 has 15 amino acids. DNA for the CDR3: TGTGCCAGTAGTTTAATACAGGCTGGGGCCAACGTCCTGACTTTC. This gives the protein CASSLIQAGANVLTF.

The V call is TRBV4-3, the J call TRBJ1-3; D uncertain. V lost 0 bases and J lost 0, with 12 bases in between. CDR3 size: 17 residues. Per germline, CDR1 LGHNA and CDR2 YSLEER. Here the CDR3 DNA reads TGCGCCAGCAGCCAAGACTTGCGGACTGGCTCTGGAAACACCATATATTTT. This translates into CASSQDLRTGSGNTIYF.

The chain joins TRBV27 to TRBJ2-7; TRBD1 matches at 11 bases. V was clipped by 5 bases and J by 4 bases; unmatched bases: 7. Germline CDR1 is MNHEY and CDR2 is SMNVEV (reference sequence). The CDR3 runs to 15 residues. The DNA of the CDR3 is TGTGCCAGCAGTCCCCGGACAGGGGGCTTATACGAGCAGTACTTC. Amino acid sequence: CASSPRTGGLYEQYF.

The chain combines TRBV5-1 with TRBJ1-1, with 10 bases matching TRBD1. Germline CDR1 and CDR2: SGHRS and YFSETQ. The CDR3 is 15 amino acids. J lost 1 base, V lost 10 bases, and 10 bases had no gene match. CDR3 coding DNA: TGCGCCTGTCAATGGACAGGGGGAGCGAACACTGAAGCTTTCTTT. Translation: CACQWTGGANTEAFF.

The chain uses TRBV7-2 and TRBJ1-4, with a weak D call TRBD1 (5 bases). The germline V and J ends were trimmed by 5 bases and 5 bases, with 18 bases remaining between them. The V gene's germline CDR1 is SGHTA and CDR2 FQGNSA. There are 16 residues in the CDR3. CDR3 DNA sequence: TGTGCCAGCAGCCGACACAGCGGGACCTTAAATGAAAAACTGTTTTTT. It codes for CASSRHSGTLNEKLFF.

The CDR3 here is CASFFPGSASGNTIYF. DNA of the CDR3: TGTGCCAGTTTCTTCCCCGGGTCCGCCTCTGGAAACACCATATATTTT. The chain carries TRBV19 and TRBJ1-3; D gene uncertain. Germline-derived CDR1 and CDR2 are LNHDA and SQIVND (reference sequence). CDR3 size: 16 residues. V lost 8 bases and J 0 bases, leaving 17 bases between the germline ends. Variable domain in full (rest from reference TRBV19 and TRBJ1-3): DGGITQSPKYLFRKEGQNVTLSCEQNLNHDAMYWYRQDPGQGLRLIYYSQIVNDFQKGDIAEGYSVSREKKESFPLTVTSAQKNPTAFYLCASFFPGSASGNTIYFGEGSWLTVV.

V usage is TRBV27 and J usage is TRBJ1-1; possibly TRBD1 for D (6 bases). Between the trimmed V and J ends, which lost 2 bases and 3 bases, there was a span of 7 bases. CDR3 length equals 13 residues. CDR1 and CDR2 (germline): MNHEY, SMNVEV (reference sequence). CDR3 amino acids: CASSLQGYTEAFF. In nucleotides, the CDR3 is TGTGCCAGCAGTTTACAGGGGTACACTGAAGCTTTCTTT.

The chain couples TRBV18 to TRBJ1-3, with TRBD1 as a possible D gene (5 bases). Trimming shortened V by 4 bases and J by 7 bases, and 14 bases separated the two germline ends. There are 14 residues in the CDR3. Germline-derived CDR1 and CDR2 are KGHSH and LQKENI. CDR3 loop: CASSRDQGGNTIYF. As DNA, the CDR3 is TGTGCCAGCTCACGCGATCAGGGTGGCAACACCATATATTTT.

The chain joins TRBV28 to TRBJ1-1; TRBD1 matches 8 bases. Germline V gene data show CDR1 as MDHEN and CDR2 as SYDVKM. The CDR3 extends over 15 amino acids. J gave up 4 bases and V 3 bases, and 7 bases lay outside the gene matches. The CDR3 DNA reads TGTGCCAGCAGTTTCCTACAGGGGGGTGGCACTGAAGCTTTCTTT. Residues: CASSFLQGGGTEAFF.

This clone was observed a few times. V and J are TRBV6-1 and TRBJ1-1; no firm D call. This CDR3 contains 14 residues. V was shortened by 5 bases and J by 0 bases, with 10 bases between the two germline ends. Germline loops: CDR1 MNHNS, CDR2 SASEGT. The CDR3 nucleotides are TGTGCCAGCAGTCTACAGATCATGAACACTGAAGCTTTCTTT. This sequence encodes CASSLQIMNTEAFF.

The chain uses TRBV30 and TRBJ2-5; TRBD1 matches 7 bases. Germline values: CDR1 GTSNPN, CDR2 SVGIG (reference sequence). The CDR3 extends over 11 amino acids. J lost 6 bases, V lost 6 bases, and 4 bases had no gene match. The CDR3 reads CACHRGKTQYF. The CDR3 coding sequence is TGTGCCTGTCACAGGGGTAAGACCCAGTACTTC.

This chain uses TRBV5-6 with TRBJ1-4; 7 nucleotides agree with TRBD1. CDR1 is SGHDT, CDR2 YYEEEE, per germline. Losses at the gene ends were 5 bases for V and 5 bases for J; bases not matched to a gene: 6. This CDR3 spans 14 amino acids. Here the CDR3 reads CASRRQGGNEKLFF. CDR3 nucleotides: TGTGCCAGCAGACGGCAGGGGGGAAATGAAAAACTGTTTTTT. Based on the CDR3 plus reference TRBV5-6 and TRBJ1-4, the full variable domain is DAGVTQSPTHLIKTRGQQVTLRCSPKSGHDTVSWYQQALGQGPQFIFQYYEEEERQRGNFPDRFSGHQFPNYSSELNVNALLLGDSALYLCASRRQGGNEKLFFGSGTQLSVL.

The chain carries TRBV9 and TRBJ1-3; D is ambiguous. The CDR3 loop spans 14 amino acids. The germline V and J ends were trimmed by 2 bases and 2 bases, with 8 bases remaining between them. Germline V gene data show CDR1 as SGDLS and CDR2 as YYNGEE. CDR3 sequence: CASSVGGTGNTIYF. The CDR3 DNA follows: TGTGCCAGCAGCGTCGGAGGGACTGGAAACACCATATATTTT.

In this sample, this clone turned up a few times. This chain connects TRBV27 to TRBJ2-5; D possibly corresponds to TRBD2 (5 bases). The germline V gene encodes CDR1 MNHEY and CDR2 SMNVEV (reference sequence). V was pared by 5 bases and J by 0 bases, with 7 bases between. The CDR3 runs 13 residues. The CDR3 region has the DNA TGTGCCAGCAGTAGGCGGGACCAAGAGACCCAGTACTTC. Amino acids: CASSRRDQETQYF.

The chain recombines TRBV19 with TRBJ2-2, with TRBD2 identical over 7 bases. Trimming took 1 base from V and 7 from J; bases not matched to a gene: 6. Per the germline V gene, CDR1 is LNHDA and CDR2 is SQIVND (reference sequence). This CDR3 has 15 residues. CDR3 nucleotides: TGTGCCAGTAGTATAGGGGGCGGGAGTGACGGGGAGCTGTTTTTT. As protein: CASSIGGGSDGELFF.

The chain carries TRBV6-4 and TRBJ2-1; 7 bases line up with TRBD2. After removal of 2 bases from V and 3 bases from J, the junction contained 7 bases not matched to a gene. Looked up from germline, CDR1 is MRHNA and CDR2 is SNTAGT. CDR3 length: 16 residues. CDR3 DNA: TGTGCCAGCAGTGACAAGGACCGGGGGGACTACAATGAGCAGTTCTTC. It encodes CASSDKDRGDYNEQFF.

V gene TRBV27 combines with J gene TRBJ2-3, with 10 bases that match TRBD2. The CDR3 length is 16 residues. The ends lost 5 bases at V and 2 bases at J; junction bases unmatched: 7. The V gene's germline CDR1 is MNHEY and CDR2 SMNVEV (reference sequence). Here the CDR3 DNA reads TGTGCCAGCAGTAGTCTAGCGGGAGAGGACACAGATACGCAGTATTTT. Its protein is CASSSLAGEDTDTQYF.

The rearrangement links TRBV10-3 to TRBJ2-3; 10 positions agree with TRBD2. V shed 6 bases, J shed 0 bases, and the junction held 3 bases outside the gene matches. Germline values: CDR1 ENHRY, CDR2 SYGVKD. The CDR3 has 15 amino acids. CDR3 protein: CAISGLAVSTDTQYF. The CDR3 nucleotides read TGTGCCATCAGCGGACTAGCGGTTAGCACAGATACGCAGTATTTT.

This clone was detected only once. The chain links TRBV19 to TRBJ2-1, with TRBD1 matching over 8 bases. The trim removed 3 bases at V and 5 bases at J, leaving 3 bases unmatched. Germline-derived CDR1 and CDR2 are LNHDA and SQIVND (reference sequence). The CDR3 loop spans 14 amino acids. CDR3 in amino acids: CASSITGGNNEQFF. The CDR3 DNA reads as TGTGCCAGTAGTATCACAGGGGGAAACAATGAGCAGTTCTTC. The full variable domain, completed using reference TRBV19 and TRBJ2-1, is DGGITQSPKYLFRKEGQNVTLSCEQNLNHDAMYWYRQDPGQGLRLIYYSQIVNDFQKGDIAEGYSVSREKKESFPLTVTSAQKNPTAFYLCASSITGGNNEQFFGPGTRLTVL.